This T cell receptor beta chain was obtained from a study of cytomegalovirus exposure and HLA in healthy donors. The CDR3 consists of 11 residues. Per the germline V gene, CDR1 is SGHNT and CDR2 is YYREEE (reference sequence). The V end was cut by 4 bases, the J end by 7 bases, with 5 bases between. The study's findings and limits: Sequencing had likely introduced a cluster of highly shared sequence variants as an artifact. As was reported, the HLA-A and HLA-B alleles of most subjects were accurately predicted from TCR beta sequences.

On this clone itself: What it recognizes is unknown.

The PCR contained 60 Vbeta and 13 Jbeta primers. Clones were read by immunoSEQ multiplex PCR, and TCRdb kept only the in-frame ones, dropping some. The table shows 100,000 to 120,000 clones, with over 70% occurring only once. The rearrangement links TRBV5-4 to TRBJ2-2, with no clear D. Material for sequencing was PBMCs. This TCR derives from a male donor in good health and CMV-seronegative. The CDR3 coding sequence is TGTGCCAGCAGCCCCGGCGGGGAGCTGTTTTTT. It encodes CASSPGGELFF.